One TCR beta chain is described in this entry. The assay was immunoSEQ multiplex PCR, and TCRdb's table has in-frame clones only and misses some. Of around 140,000 clones in the sample, about three quarters were seen once. The V end was cut by 5 bases, the J end by 5 bases, with 12 bases between. This CDR3 spans 13 amino acids. The V gene's germline CDR1 is MNHEY and CDR2 SMNVEV (reference sequence). This record belongs to a study of blood T cell repertoires in COVID-19. Study information: COVID-19 samples, acute and convalescent, were from the United States, Italy and Spain. T cells, B-cell-depleted T cells, or PBMCs provided the cDNA or gDNA that served as material.

The sequenced sample was peripheral blood. The source is a woman aged 55-69 years with acute or convalescent COVID-19. The chain joins TRBV27 to TRBJ2-5; D is unresolved. The CDR3 loop reads CASSPPSRETQYF. DNA of the CDR3: TGTGCCAGCAGTCCACCAAGCAGGGAGACCCAGTACTTC.